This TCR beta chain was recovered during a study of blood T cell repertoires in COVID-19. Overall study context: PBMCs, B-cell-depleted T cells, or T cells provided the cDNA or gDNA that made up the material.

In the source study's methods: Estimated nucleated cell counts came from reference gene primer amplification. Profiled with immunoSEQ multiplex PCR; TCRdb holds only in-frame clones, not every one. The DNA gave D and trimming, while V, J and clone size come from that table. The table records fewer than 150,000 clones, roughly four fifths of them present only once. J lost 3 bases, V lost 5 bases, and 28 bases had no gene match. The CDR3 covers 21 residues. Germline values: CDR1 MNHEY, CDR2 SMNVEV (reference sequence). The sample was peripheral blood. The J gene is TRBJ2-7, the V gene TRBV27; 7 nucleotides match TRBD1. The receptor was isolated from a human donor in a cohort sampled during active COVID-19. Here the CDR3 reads CASSNARQGWGSSQIYYEQYF. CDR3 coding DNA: TGTGCCAGCAGTAACGCCCGACAGGGCTGGGGTTCTTCCCAGATTTACTACGAGCAGTACTTC.